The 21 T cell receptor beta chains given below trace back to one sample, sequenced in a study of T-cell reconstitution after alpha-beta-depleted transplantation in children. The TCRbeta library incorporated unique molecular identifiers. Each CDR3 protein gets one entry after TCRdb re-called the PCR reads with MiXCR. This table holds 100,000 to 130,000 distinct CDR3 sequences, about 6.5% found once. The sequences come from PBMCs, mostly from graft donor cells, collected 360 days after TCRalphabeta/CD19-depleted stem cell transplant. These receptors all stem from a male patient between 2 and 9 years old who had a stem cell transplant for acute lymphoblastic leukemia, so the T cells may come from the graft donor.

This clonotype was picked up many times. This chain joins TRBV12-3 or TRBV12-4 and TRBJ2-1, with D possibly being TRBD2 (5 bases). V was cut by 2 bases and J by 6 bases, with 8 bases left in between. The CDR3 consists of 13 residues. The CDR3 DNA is TGTGCCAGCAGTTTACGGACTCGCAATGAGCAGTTCTTC. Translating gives CASSLRTRNEQFF.

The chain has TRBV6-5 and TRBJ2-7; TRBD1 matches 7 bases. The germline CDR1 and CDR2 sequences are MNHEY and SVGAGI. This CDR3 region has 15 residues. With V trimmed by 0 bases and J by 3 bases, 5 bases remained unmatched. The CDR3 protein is CASSYSQGVFYEQYF. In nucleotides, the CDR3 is TGTGCCAGCAGTTACTCGCAGGGGGTGTTCTACGAGCAGTACTTC.

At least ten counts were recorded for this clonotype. In nucleotides, the CDR3 is TGCGCCAGCAGCCAAGAGGGGTCCCACTTTACCGGGGAGCTGTTTTTT. It specifies CASSQEGSHFTGELFF. The rearrangement uses TRBV4-3 and TRBJ2-2; D unresolved. The V end was cut by 0 bases, the J end by 5 bases, with 13 bases between. The length of the CDR3 is 16 residues. Germline assignment: CDR1 LGHNA and CDR2 YSLEER.

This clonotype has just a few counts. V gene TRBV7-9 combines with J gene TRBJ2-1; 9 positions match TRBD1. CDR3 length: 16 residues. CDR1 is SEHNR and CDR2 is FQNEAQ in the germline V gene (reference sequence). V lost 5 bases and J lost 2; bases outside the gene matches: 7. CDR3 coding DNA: TGTGCCAGCAGCCCCCTGGGGGACAGGGCCTACAATGAGCAGTTCTTC. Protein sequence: CASSPLGDRAYNEQFF.

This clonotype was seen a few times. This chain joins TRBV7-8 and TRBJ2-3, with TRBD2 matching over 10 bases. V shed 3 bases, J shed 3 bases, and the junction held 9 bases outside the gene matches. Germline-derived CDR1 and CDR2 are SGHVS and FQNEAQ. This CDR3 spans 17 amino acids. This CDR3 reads CASSFRRAGGPTDTQYF. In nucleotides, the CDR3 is TGTGCCAGCAGCTTCCGTCGAGCGGGGGGGCCTACAGATACGCAGTATTTT.

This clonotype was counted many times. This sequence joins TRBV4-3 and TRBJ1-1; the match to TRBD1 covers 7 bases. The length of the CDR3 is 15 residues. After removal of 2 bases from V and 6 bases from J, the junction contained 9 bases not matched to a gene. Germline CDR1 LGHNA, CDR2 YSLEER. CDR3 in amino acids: CASSQRRTGVAEAFF. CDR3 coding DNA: TGCGCCAGCAGCCAACGACGGACAGGTGTGGCTGAAGCTTTCTTT.

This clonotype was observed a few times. CDR3 in amino acids: CASSQRSRSVSSYEQYF. CDR3 bases: TGTGCCAGCAGCCAGAGGAGTCGGTCCGTCAGCTCCTACGAGCAGTACTTC. This chain joins TRBV3-1 and TRBJ2-7, with D hard to call. V was cut by 3 bases and J by 0 bases, with 18 bases left in between. CDR1 and CDR2 (germline): LGHDT, YNNKEL (reference sequence). The CDR3 loop spans 17 amino acids.

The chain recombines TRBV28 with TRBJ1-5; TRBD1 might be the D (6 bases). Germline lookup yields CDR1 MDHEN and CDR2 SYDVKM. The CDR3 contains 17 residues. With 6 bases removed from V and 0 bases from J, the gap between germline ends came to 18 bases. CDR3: CASRPPGTSYSNQPQHF. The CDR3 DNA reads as TGTGCCAGCAGGCCACCCGGGACATCATATAGCAATCAGCCCCAGCATTTT. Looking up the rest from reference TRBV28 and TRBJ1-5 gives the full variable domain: DVKVTQSSRYLVKRTGEKVFLECVQDMDHENMFWYRQDPGLGLRLIYFSYDVKMKEKGDIPEGYSVSREKKERFSLILESASTNQTSMYLCASRPPGTSYSNQPQHFGDGTRLSIL.

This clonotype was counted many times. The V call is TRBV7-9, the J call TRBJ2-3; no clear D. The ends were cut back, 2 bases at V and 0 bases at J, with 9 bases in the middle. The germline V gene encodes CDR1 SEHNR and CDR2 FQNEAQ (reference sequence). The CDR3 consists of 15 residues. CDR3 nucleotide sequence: TGTGCCAGCAGCTTAATCGTACAGAGCACAGATACGCAGTATTTT. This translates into CASSLIVQSTDTQYF.

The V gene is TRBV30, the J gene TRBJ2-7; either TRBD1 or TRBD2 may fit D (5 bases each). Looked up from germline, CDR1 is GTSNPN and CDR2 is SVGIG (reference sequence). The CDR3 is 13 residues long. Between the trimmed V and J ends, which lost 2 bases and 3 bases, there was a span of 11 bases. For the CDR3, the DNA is TGTGCCTGGAGTTTCGGGACGGACTACGAGCAGTACTTC. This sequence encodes CAWSFGTDYEQYF. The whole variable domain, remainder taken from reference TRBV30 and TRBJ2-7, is SQTIHQWPATLVQPVGSPLSLECTVEGTSNPNLYWYRQAAGRGLQLLFYSVGIGQISSEVPQNLSASRPQDRQFILSSKKLLLSDSGFYLCAWSFGTDYEQYFGPGTRLTVT.

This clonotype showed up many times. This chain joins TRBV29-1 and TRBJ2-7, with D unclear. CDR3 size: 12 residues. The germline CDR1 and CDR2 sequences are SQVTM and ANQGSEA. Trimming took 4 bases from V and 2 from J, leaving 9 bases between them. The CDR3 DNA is TGCAGCGTTGCCCAGGTACCCTACGAGCAGTACTTC. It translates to CSVAQVPYEQYF.

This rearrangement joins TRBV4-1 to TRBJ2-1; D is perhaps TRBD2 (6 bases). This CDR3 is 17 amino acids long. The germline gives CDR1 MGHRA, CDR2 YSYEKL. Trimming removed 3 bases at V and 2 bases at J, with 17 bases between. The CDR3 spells CASSHPGGRGPYNEQFF. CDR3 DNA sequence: TGCGCCAGCAGCCACCCCGGGGGAAGGGGACCCTACAATGAGCAGTTCTTC.

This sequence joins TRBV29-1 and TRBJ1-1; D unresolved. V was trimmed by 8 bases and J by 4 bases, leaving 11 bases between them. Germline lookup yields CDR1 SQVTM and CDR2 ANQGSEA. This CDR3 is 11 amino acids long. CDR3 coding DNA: TGCAGCATTCTCTACCTCACTGAAGCTTTCTTT. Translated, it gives CSILYLTEAFF.

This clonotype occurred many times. CDR3 residues: CASSPRGEGELFF. CDR3 in DNA: TGTGCCAGCAGCCCTAGAGGGGAGGGGGAGCTGTTTTTT. This chain links TRBV4-2 with TRBJ2-2; D tentatively reads TRBD1 or TRBD2 (5 bases each). Germline CDR1 LGHNA, CDR2 YNFKEQ. V gave up 4 bases and J gave up 8 bases, with 11 bases separating them. The CDR3 sequence is 13 residues long.

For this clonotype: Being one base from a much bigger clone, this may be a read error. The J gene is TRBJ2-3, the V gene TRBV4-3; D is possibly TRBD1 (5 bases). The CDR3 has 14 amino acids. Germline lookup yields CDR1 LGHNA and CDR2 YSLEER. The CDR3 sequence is CASSQDALTDTEYF. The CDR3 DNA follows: TGCGCCAGCAGCCAAGATGCCCTGACAGATACGGAGTATTTT.

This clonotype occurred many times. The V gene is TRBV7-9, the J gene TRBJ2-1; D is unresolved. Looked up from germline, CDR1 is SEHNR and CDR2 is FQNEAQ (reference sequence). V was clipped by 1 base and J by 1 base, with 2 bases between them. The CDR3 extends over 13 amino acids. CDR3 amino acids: CASSLDSYNEQFF. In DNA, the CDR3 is TGTGCCAGCAGCTTAGATTCCTACAATGAGCAGTTCTTC.

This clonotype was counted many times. The CDR3 spells CASSQGTADLNTGELFF. The CDR3 DNA follows: TGTGCCAGCAGCCAAGGGACCGCCGATTTAAACACCGGGGAGCTGTTTTTT. The chain carries TRBV3-1 and TRBJ2-2; D is ambiguous. V lost 1 base and J lost 2, with 14 bases in between. CDR1 and CDR2 from the germline V gene are LGHDT and YNNKEL (reference sequence). The length of the CDR3 is 17 residues.

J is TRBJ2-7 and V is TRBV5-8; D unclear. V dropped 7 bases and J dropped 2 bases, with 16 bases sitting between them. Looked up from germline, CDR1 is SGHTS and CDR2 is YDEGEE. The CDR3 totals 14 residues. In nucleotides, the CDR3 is TGTGCCAGCGATGGACCGACCATGCCCTACGAGCAGTACTTC. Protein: CASDGPTMPYEQYF.

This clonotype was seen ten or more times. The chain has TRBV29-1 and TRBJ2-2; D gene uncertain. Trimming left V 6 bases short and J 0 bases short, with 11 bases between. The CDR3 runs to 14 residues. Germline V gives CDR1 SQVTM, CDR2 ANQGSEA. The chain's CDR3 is CSVRAPPNTGELFF. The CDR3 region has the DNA TGCAGCGTGAGAGCGCCCCCGAACACCGGGGAGCTGTTTTTT.

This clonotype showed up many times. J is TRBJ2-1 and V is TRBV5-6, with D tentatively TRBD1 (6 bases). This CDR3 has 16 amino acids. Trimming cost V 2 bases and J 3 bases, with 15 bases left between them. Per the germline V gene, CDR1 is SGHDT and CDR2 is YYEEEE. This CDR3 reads CASSFKLSRGYNEQFF. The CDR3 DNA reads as TGTGCCAGCAGCTTCAAGCTGAGCAGGGGCTACAATGAGCAGTTCTTC.

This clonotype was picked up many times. The CDR3 here is CASSSRAGGPGYEQYF. The CDR3 DNA reads as TGCGCCAGCAGCTCTAGAGCGGGAGGGCCGGGGTACGAGCAGTACTTC. The J gene is TRBJ2-7, the V gene TRBV5-1; 10 nucleotides line up with TRBD2. The CDR3 totals 16 residues. Germline CDR1 SGHRS, CDR2 YFSETQ. The junction had 10 bases not matched to a gene; V was cut back by 3 bases and J by 4 bases.